Below, 30 T cell receptor beta chains from the same sample are listed, as sequenced in a study of blood T cell repertoires in COVID-19. Assay: immunoSEQ multiplex PCR; the TCRdb copy retains only in-frame clones and omits some. The profile shows 70,000 or so clones, 90% of them singletons. The sample comprised peripheral blood. These receptors all come from a woman aged 18-29 years with acute or convalescent COVID-19.

This clone was seen a handful of times. The gene calls are TRBV12-3 or TRBV12-4 and TRBJ1-1; no firm D call. With 7 bases removed from V and 5 bases from J, the gap between germline ends came to 8 bases. The CDR3 contains 11 residues. CDR3 amino acids: CASIYGTEAFF. The CDR3 DNA sequence: TGTGCCAGCATCTACGGGACTGAAGCTTTCTTT.

This clone occurred a few times. The chain employs TRBV28 and TRBJ1-2; 7 bases map to TRBD1. Unmatched junction bases numbered 8, after V lost 5 bases and J lost 8 bases. This CDR3 region has 13 residues. In germline, CDR1 is MDHEN, CDR2 SYDVKM. Written as DNA, the CDR3 is TGTGCCAGCAGTCGGGACAGCCCTCGAGGCTACACCTTC. The encoded protein is CASSRDSPRGYTF.

The rearrangement links TRBV11-3 to TRBJ2-1, with D maybe TRBD1 (5 bases). The CDR3 length is 13 residues. V was pared by 1 base and J by 10 bases, with 11 bases between. The germline gives CDR1 SGHNT, CDR2 YENEEA. CDR3 coding DNA: TGTGCCAGCAGCTTAGGAGGCGGACAAGAGCAGTTCTTC. It is translated as CASSLGGGQEQFF.

The sample holds a few counts of this clone. The chain carries TRBV2 and TRBJ1-2; D is possibly TRBD1 (5 bases). Trimming stripped 6 bases from V and 4 bases from J, with 12 bases between. This CDR3 has 13 residues. In germline, CDR1 is SNHLY, CDR2 FYNNEI. The CDR3 spells CASSGGVGYGYTF. As DNA, the CDR3 is TGTGCCAGCAGCGGGGGGGTTGGCTATGGCTACACCTTC.

The chain employs TRBV4-1 and TRBJ2-5; perhaps TRBD2 as D (6 bases). Trimming cost V 1 base and J 2 bases, with 17 bases left between them. Germline assignment: CDR1 MGHRA and CDR2 YSYEKL. The CDR3 spans 17 residues. This chain's CDR3 is CASSQVLAGILQETQYF. DNA for the CDR3: TGCGCCAGCAGCCAAGTGTTGGCGGGGATCCTACAAGAGACCCAGTACTTC.

The V and J genes are TRBV19 and TRBJ1-4, with 9 bases matching TRBD1. The V and J ends lost 5 bases and 5 bases, in that order; junction bases with no gene match: 6. Germline CDR1 and CDR2: LNHDA and SQIVND (reference sequence). CDR3 length: 15 amino acids. The CDR3 coding sequence is TGTGCCAGTAGTGACCGACAGGGGGGGAATGAAAAACTGTTTTTT. Amino acids: CASSDRQGGNEKLFF.

The V gene is TRBV6-2 or TRBV6-3, the J gene TRBJ2-1; 16 bases map to TRBD2. CDR1 MNHEY and CDR2 SVGEGT come from the germline V gene. V shed 6 bases, J shed 6 bases, and the junction held 14 bases outside the gene matches. The CDR3 has 19 residues. The CDR3 protein is CASSPGTSGREWLSNEQFF. CDR3 coding DNA: TGTGCCAGCAGCCCTGGGACTAGCGGGAGGGAATGGTTAAGCAATGAGCAGTTCTTC.

This clone was counted a few times. The chain is built from TRBV29-1 and TRBJ2-1; TRBD1 might be the D (5 bases). The V gene's germline CDR1 is SQVTM and CDR2 ANQGSEA. Trimming took 0 bases from V and 10 from J, leaving 19 bases between them. The CDR3 is made up of 15 amino acids. The CDR3 bases are TGCAGCGTTGAAGAGGGTCTAGGGGCTTATACGGAGCAGTTCTTC. This translates into CSVEEGLGAYTEQFF.

This chain connects TRBV11-3 to TRBJ2-2; D perhaps matches TRBD2 (5 bases). This CDR3 comprises 15 residues. Trimming left V 4 bases short and J 3 bases short, with 12 bases between. CDR1 SGHNT and CDR2 YENEEA come from the germline V gene. The CDR3 sequence: CASSSGGLDTGELFF. The CDR3, as DNA: TGTGCCAGCAGCTCCGGAGGTCTGGACACCGGGGAGCTGTTTTTT.

The rearrangement uses TRBV30 and TRBJ2-5; 8 bases are a match to TRBD2. The CDR3 sequence is 13 residues long. Germline CDR1 reads GTSNPN; CDR2 reads SVGIG (reference sequence). V gave up 3 bases and J gave up 4 bases; unmatched junction bases: 4. This CDR3 is CAWRGLVGETQYF. In nucleotides, the CDR3 is TGTGCCTGGAGGGGACTAGTCGGAGAGACCCAGTACTTC. The full variable domain, completed using reference TRBV30 and TRBJ2-5, is SQTIHQWPATLVQPVGSPLSLECTVEGTSNPNLYWYRQAAGRGLQLLFYSVGIGQISSEVPQNLSASRPQDRQFILSSKKLLLSDSGFYLCAWRGLVGETQYFGPGTRLLVL.

The V and J genes are TRBV27 and TRBJ2-2; D gene unclear. The germline V and J ends were trimmed by 9 bases and 2 bases, with 16 bases remaining between them. The CDR3 is 15 residues long. Germline V gene lookup returns CDR1 MNHEY and CDR2 SMNVEV (reference sequence). CDR3 DNA sequence: TGTGCCAGTCAGGTCATGGGCAGAAACACCGGGGAGCTGTTTTTT. Its protein product is CASQVMGRNTGELFF.

V usage is TRBV9 and J usage is TRBJ2-7, with 9 bases aligning to TRBD1. V was pared by 4 bases and J by 3 bases, with 5 bases of the junction left unmatched. This CDR3 spans 14 amino acids. Germline lookup yields CDR1 SGDLS and CDR2 YYNGEE. The CDR3 DNA reads TGTGCCAGCAGCCCCGAGACAGGGGGCTACGAGCAGTACTTC. This encodes CASSPETGGYEQYF.

This clone showed up just a few times. The genes are TRBV5-4 and TRBJ2-5; the match to TRBD2 covers 9 bases. The J segment lost 4 bases and the V segment lost 1 base, leaving 8 bases of the junction unmatched. The CDR3 runs 16 residues. Looked up from germline, CDR1 is SGHNT and CDR2 is YYREEE (reference sequence). CDR3 DNA sequence: TGTGCCAGCAGCTTGAGGGCGGGGGGGCCCCCAGAGACCCAGTACTTC. It encodes CASSLRAGGPPETQYF. Full variable domain (outside the CDR3, taken from reference TRBV5-4 and TRBJ2-5): ETGVTQSPTHLIKTRGQQVTLRCSSQSGHNTVSWYQQALGQGPQFIFQYYREEENGRGNFPPRFSGLQFPNYSSELNVNALELDDSALYLCASSLRAGGPPETQYFGPGTRLLVL.

This clone was seen just once. The rearrangement joins TRBV28 to TRBJ2-7; 7 bases line up with TRBD1. CDR1 MDHEN and CDR2 SYDVKM come from the germline V gene. V shed 5 bases, J shed 3 bases, and the junction held 10 bases outside the gene matches. The CDR3 runs to 15 residues. The CDR3 loop is CASSPLGDSHYEQYF. CDR3 nucleotide sequence: TGTGCCAGCAGTCCACTCGGGGACAGTCACTACGAGCAGTACTTC.

The gene calls are TRBV6-2 or TRBV6-3 and TRBJ1-5; the D is unclear. Germline V CDR1 and CDR2: MNHEY, SVGEGT. Trimming took 1 base from V and 4 from J, leaving 11 bases between them. The CDR3 totals 15 residues. The CDR3 DNA reads as TGTGCCAGCAGTTACTTGTCATCAGGTAATCAGCCCCAGCATTTT. It yields the protein CASSYLSSGNQPQHF.

The J gene is TRBJ1-3, the V gene TRBV12-5; TRBD1 matches 8 bases. The CDR3 is 16 amino acids. With V trimmed by 1 base and J by 4 bases, 6 bases remained unmatched. Germline CDR1 is LGHNT and CDR2 is FRNRAP. The CDR3 bases are TGTGCTAGTGGTTTGGGCGACAGGGGATACGGAAACACCATATATTTT. The encoded protein is CASGLGDRGYGNTIYF.

V usage is TRBV7-8 and J usage is TRBJ2-5, with D unclear. Deletions cut 3 bases from V and 1 base from J, with 6 bases between. The V gene's germline CDR1 is SGHVS and CDR2 FQNEAQ. The CDR3 spans 13 residues. DNA of the CDR3: TGTGCCAGCAGCTTGACATTCCAAGAGACCCAGTACTTC. Encoded protein: CASSLTFQETQYF.

CDR3 loop: CASSPPDRQETQYF. CDR3 DNA: TGTGCCAGCTCACCACCTGACAGACAAGAGACCCAGTACTTC. The V and J genes are TRBV18 and TRBJ2-5; D may be TRBD1 (5 bases). The germline V gene has CDR1 KGHSH and CDR2 LQKENI. The CDR3 totals 14 residues. With 0 bases removed from V and 2 bases from J, the gap between germline ends came to 7 bases.

This chain joins TRBV15 and TRBJ2-3; TRBD2 matches 15 bases. The CDR3 has 16 residues. CDR1 and CDR2 (germline): LNHNV, YYDKDF (reference sequence). The junction had 3 bases not matched to a gene; V was cut back by 4 bases and J by 4 bases. CDR3 DNA: TGTGCCACCAGCACTCGGACTAGCGGGGGGGCAGATACGCAGTATTTT. Protein: CATSTRTSGGADTQYF. Looking up the rest from reference TRBV15 and TRBJ2-3 gives the full variable domain: DAMVIQNPRYQVTQFGKPVTLSCSQTLNHNVMYWYQQKSSQAPKLLFHYYDKDFNNEADTPDNFQSRRPNTSFCFLDIRSPGLGDTAMYLCATSTRTSGGADTQYFGPGTRLTVL.

In this sample, this clone turned up once. CDR3 protein: CASSQRRTGGADTQYF. The CDR3 DNA reads TGTGCCAGCAGCCAACGAAGGACAGGGGGCGCAGATACGCAGTATTTT. The chain combines TRBV7-2 with TRBJ2-3; 11 bases are a match to TRBD1. The V and J ends lost 5 bases and 4 bases, in that order; junction bases with no gene match: 8. The CDR3 is made up of 16 amino acids. The germline V gene encodes CDR1 SGHTA and CDR2 FQGNSA. Supplemented by reference TRBV7-2 and TRBJ2-3, the full variable domain reads GAGVSQSPSNKVTEKGKDVELRCDPISGHTALYWYRQSLGQGLEFLIYFQGNSAPDKSGLPSDRFSAERTGGSVSTLTIQRTQQEDSAVYLCASSQRRTGGADTQYFGPGTRLTVL.

The V and J genes are TRBV2 and TRBJ1-1; no definite D call. The germline CDR1 and CDR2 sequences are SNHLY and FYNNEI. Trimming shortened V by 6 bases and J by 4 bases, and 18 bases separated the two germline ends. The CDR3 extends over 15 amino acids. CDR3: CASRKEGLRGTEAFF. Here the CDR3 DNA reads TGTGCCAGCAGGAAAGAGGGATTACGGGGCACTGAAGCTTTCTTT.

The V and J genes are TRBV5-1 and TRBJ2-3; the match to TRBD1 covers 9 bases. V lost 6 bases and J lost 3; bases outside the gene matches: 11. The CDR3 consists of 16 residues. The germline gives CDR1 SGHRS, CDR2 YFSETQ. CDR3 protein: CASNQPGQGRTDTQYF. CDR3 DNA sequence: TGCGCCAGCAACCAACCGGGACAGGGAAGGACAGATACGCAGTATTTT.

The chain combines TRBV18 with TRBJ2-3; weak D call: TRBD2 (5 bases). The CDR3 is 15 residues long. V was shortened by 3 bases and J by 2 bases, with 12 bases between the two germline ends. The germline gives CDR1 KGHSH, CDR2 LQKENI. CDR3 coding DNA: TGTGCCAGCTCACCCGGTAGCGAATTCACAGATACGCAGTATTTT. This gives the protein CASSPGSEFTDTQYF.

V is TRBV7-2 and J is TRBJ2-3; D ambiguous. Germline values: CDR1 SGHTA, CDR2 FQGNSA. Trimming left V 5 bases short and J 0 bases short, with 9 bases between. CDR3 length: 14 residues. The CDR3 coding sequence is TGTGCCAGCAGCACATACCTCAGCACAGATACGCAGTATTTT. Its translation: CASSTYLSTDTQYF.

The chain joins TRBV7-9 to TRBJ2-7; 9 bases map to TRBD2. The junction had 8 bases not matched to a gene; V was cut back by 6 bases and J by 5 bases. The CDR3 sequence is 14 residues long. CDR1 is SEHNR and CDR2 is FQNEAQ in the germline V gene (reference sequence). The CDR3 nucleotides read TGTGCCAGCAGGCGGGAGGGTGATTCGGACGAGCAGTACTTC. Its protein product is CASRREGDSDEQYF.

The chain combines TRBV30 with TRBJ1-2; D unclear. V lost 3 bases and J 8 bases, leaving 16 bases between the germline ends. Germline V lookup: CDR1 GTSNPN, CDR2 SVGIG (reference sequence). This CDR3 region has 13 residues. The CDR3 region is CAWRGRRTGGYTF. The DNA of the CDR3 is TGTGCCTGGAGAGGCAGGAGGACTGGCGGCTACACCTTC.

The chain uses TRBV9 and TRBJ2-2, with 8 bases matching TRBD2. This CDR3 region has 18 residues. After removal of 3 bases from V and 4 bases from J, the junction contained 14 bases not matched to a gene. Germline V gives CDR1 SGDLS, CDR2 YYNGEE. The CDR3: CASSEGNIAGKPTGELFF. The CDR3 DNA is TGTGCCAGCAGCGAGGGGAATATAGCGGGGAAACCCACCGGGGAGCTGTTTTTT.

The chain links TRBV27 to TRBJ2-3, with TRBD2 matching 13 bases. CDR1 MNHEY and CDR2 SMNVEV come from the germline V gene (reference sequence). V lost 4 bases to trimming and J lost 4 bases; unmatched junction nucleotides: 8. CDR3 length: 17 residues. CDR3 loop: CASSSWTSGSRADTQYF. CDR3 DNA: TGTGCCAGCAGTTCCTGGACTAGCGGGAGTCGGGCAGATACGCAGTATTTT.

The chain is built from TRBV3-1 (or the pseudogene TRBV3-2) and TRBJ2-7; the match to TRBD2 covers 8 bases. The CDR3 extends over 17 amino acids. The V and J ends lost 0 bases and 5 bases, in that order; junction bases with no gene match: 12. Germline CDR1 reads LGHDT; CDR2 reads YNNKEL (reference sequence). The CDR3 DNA follows: TGTGCCAGCAGCCAAGATCCTAGGACTAGCAGTTTCCACGAGCAGTACTTC. Protein: CASSQDPRTSSFHEQYF.

This chain uses TRBV7-2 with TRBJ2-7, with 10 bases matching TRBD1. The CDR3 consists of 15 residues. V lost 6 bases to trimming and J lost 2 bases; unmatched junction nucleotides: 7. Germline V gives CDR1 SGHTA, CDR2 FQGNSA. The CDR3 region has the DNA TGTGCCAGCAGTCCTGGGACAGGGGCAGCCTACGAGCAGTACTTC. The encoded protein is CASSPGTGAAYEQYF.